The 19 T cell receptor beta chains presented below share a single source sample, sequenced in a study of cytomegalovirus exposure and HLA in healthy donors. This PCR relied on a set of 60 Vbeta primers and 13 Jbeta primers. The method was immunoSEQ multiplex PCR; TCRdb's version includes in-frame clones alone and lacks a portion of them. The sample has 150,000 to 250,000 clones, 79% seen once. The sample taken for sequencing was PBMCs. These receptors all come from a woman aged 25 to 39 in good health and CMV-seropositive.

This clone was detected a few times. This chain joins TRBV27 and TRBJ2-7, with D possibly being TRBD1 (5 bases). This CDR3 region has 13 residues. Trimming pared 4 bases from V and 5 bases from J, leaving 12 bases between. Germline V CDR1 and CDR2: MNHEY, SMNVEV (reference sequence). The CDR3 DNA sequence: TGTGCCAGCAGTTCCCCAGGGCCCCACGAGCAGTACTTC. Translated, it gives CASSSPGPHEQYF.

V is TRBV6-5 and J is TRBJ1-2; TRBD1 matches at 8 bases. The length of the CDR3 is 14 residues. Trimming removed 6 bases from V and 6 bases from J; junction bases left unmatched: 9. The germline CDR1 and CDR2 sequences are MNHEY and SVGAGI. CDR3 region: CASRPWGRGHGYTF. The DNA of the CDR3 is TGTGCCAGCAGACCCTGGGGCAGGGGGCATGGCTACACCTTC.

This sequence joins TRBV21-1 and TRBJ1-4. TRBV21-1 is a known pseudogene. The CDR3 has 15 residues. The CDR3 bases are TGTGCCAGCAGCAAATCTAGGGGCGGGGAAAGGGTACTGTTTTTT. Its translation: CASSKSRGGERVLFF.

The rearrangement links TRBV7-8 to TRBJ2-7, with D hard to call. CDR3 length: 13 amino acids. Germline-derived CDR1 and CDR2 are SGHVS and FQNEAQ. V lost 5 bases to trimming and J lost 6 bases, with 14 bases between them. DNA of the CDR3: TGTGCCAGCAGCCCTGTCCCGGGTCGCGAGCAGTACTTC. This codes for CASSPVPGREQYF.

The chain links TRBV6-5 to TRBJ1-1, with D maybe TRBD1 (5 bases). The CDR3 sequence is 13 residues long. Trimming cost V 6 bases and J 1 base, with 9 bases left between them. CDR1 is MNHEY, CDR2 SVGAGI, per germline. This chain's CDR3 is CASSGTSNTEAFF. In DNA form, the CDR3 reads TGTGCCAGCAGCGGGACTTCGAACACTGAAGCTTTCTTT.

The chain is built from TRBV4-2 and TRBJ2-2; D may be TRBD1 (5 bases). Germline V gene sequence: CDR1 LGHNA, CDR2 YNFKEQ. The CDR3 runs 16 residues. With 2 bases removed from V and 5 bases from J, the gap between germline ends came to 15 bases. The CDR3 region is CASSQHFQGNTGELFF. CDR3 nucleotide sequence: TGTGCCAGCAGCCAACATTTTCAGGGAAATACCGGGGAGCTGTTTTTT.

V is TRBV5-1 and J is TRBJ1-1; weak D call: TRBD1 (5 bases). The CDR3 runs to 14 residues. V lost 4 bases and J lost 1, with 11 bases in between. Germline assignment: CDR1 SGHRS and CDR2 YFSETQ. The DNA for the CDR3 is TGCGCCAGCAGCACGGGGGGTACGAACACTGAAGCTTTCTTT. It specifies CASSTGGTNTEAFF.

This chain connects TRBV9 to TRBJ2-5, with D tentatively TRBD1 (6 bases). CDR1 SGDLS and CDR2 YYNGEE come from the germline V gene. There are 13 residues in the CDR3. Trimming took off 3 bases at V and 2 bases at J, with 8 bases between the two ends. CDR3 sequence reads: CASSEGQQETQYF. The DNA of the CDR3 is TGTGCCAGCAGCGAAGGACAGCAAGAGACCCAGTACTTC.

This clone was seen only once. This chain uses TRBV7-9 with TRBJ2-3; 7 nucleotides align to TRBD2. Germline V CDR1 and CDR2: SEHNR, FQNEAQ (reference sequence). The CDR3 spans 16 residues. V was pared by 3 bases and J by 5 bases, with 11 bases of the junction left unmatched. The CDR3 coding sequence is TGTGCCAGCAGCTTCGGAACGATGGTAGCGGGAGATACGCAGTATTTT. Its protein is CASSFGTMVAGDTQYF.

The chain uses TRBV7-9 and TRBJ2-2; TRBD2 aligns across 9 bases. Germline lookup yields CDR1 SEHNR and CDR2 FQNEAQ (reference sequence). The CDR3 loop spans 16 amino acids. The trim removed 10 bases at V and 6 bases at J, leaving 15 bases unmatched. In nucleotides, the CDR3 is TGTGCCATCTACATTCCGGGACTAGCTTCTGCCGGGGAGCTGTTTTTT. As protein: CAIYIPGLASAGELFF.

The genes are TRBV30 and TRBJ2-4, with 7 positions matching TRBD1. Germline values: CDR1 GTSNPN, CDR2 SVGIG (reference sequence). The CDR3 totals 15 residues. J was trimmed by 3 bases and V by 0 bases; bases with no gene match: 5. CDR3 loop: CAWSVGQGVKNIQYF. The CDR3 DNA reads as TGTGCCTGGAGTGTAGGCCAGGGGGTCAAAAACATTCAGTACTTC.

The chain is built from TRBV27 and TRBJ2-1; the match to TRBD2 covers 12 bases. The CDR3 covers 15 residues. J was trimmed by 8 bases and V by 6 bases; bases with no gene match: 8. Per the germline V gene, CDR1 is MNHEY and CDR2 is SMNVEV (reference sequence). CDR3 in DNA: TGTGCCAGCAGCCAGCCTAGCGGGGGGGATGATGAGCAGTTCTTC. The encoded protein is CASSQPSGGDDEQFF.

This chain connects TRBV6-5 to TRBJ1-2; 11 bases align to TRBD1. The V gene end was trimmed by 7 bases and the J gene end by 5 bases; junction bases not matched to a gene: 9. Germline V gene lookup returns CDR1 MNHEY and CDR2 SVGAGI. The CDR3 is 15 amino acids. CDR3 in amino acids: CASIARGQGEYGYTF. The CDR3 region has the DNA TGTGCCAGCATCGCACGGGGACAGGGGGAATATGGCTACACCTTC.

CDR3: CASSLGMTGSHTEAFF. The CDR3 DNA reads TGTGCCAGCAGCTTGGGAATGACAGGGTCACACACTGAAGCTTTCTTT. This rearrangement joins TRBV5-5 to TRBJ1-1, with 7 bases fitting TRBD1. Losses at the gene ends were 0 bases for V and 3 bases for J; bases not matched to a gene: 8. CDR3 size: 16 residues. Per the germline V gene, CDR1 is SGHKS and CDR2 is YYEKEE (reference sequence).

The J gene is TRBJ2-7, the V gene TRBV19; 9 bases are shared with TRBD2. The CDR3 runs to 15 residues. The germline V gene encodes CDR1 LNHDA and CDR2 SQIVND (reference sequence). Trimming at V came to 5 bases and at J to 4 bases, leaving 9 bases not matched to a gene. CDR3 in DNA: TGTGCCAGTAGTCCTGGAGCTAGCGGGGCATACGAGCAGTACTTC. It specifies CASSPGASGAYEQYF.

In nucleotides, the CDR3 is TGTGCCACCAGCAGAGATCTAGCGGGGGAGCAGTTCTTC. Translating it yields CATSRDLAGEQFF. The chain couples TRBV15 to TRBJ2-1; TRBD2 aligns across 9 bases. The CDR3 loop spans 13 amino acids. Trimming took 0 bases from V and 10 from J; bases not matched to a gene: 1. Germline-derived CDR1 and CDR2 are LNHNV and YYDKDF (reference sequence).

This clone was seen a few times. This rearrangement joins TRBV4-3 to TRBJ2-4; 7 nucleotides align to TRBD2. Germline trimming cut 3 bases from V and 10 bases from J; bases unmatched to any gene: 9. The CDR3 is 14 amino acids. Germline CDR1 is LGHNA and CDR2 is YSLEER. In DNA, the CDR3 is TGCGCCAGCAGCCAGGGGGGGGGAGAAGGGATTCAGTACTTC. Translated: CASSQGGGEGIQYF.

The chain couples TRBV5-1 to TRBJ2-4; tentative D call: TRBD2 (5 bases). Germline assignment: CDR1 SGHRS and CDR2 YFSETQ. The V and J ends lost 1 base and 4 bases respectively, with 12 bases between them. The CDR3 is 15 amino acids. DNA for the CDR3: TGCGCCAGCAGCTTGCAACAAAGCGGTAAAAACATTCAGTACTTC. Translating it yields CASSLQQSGKNIQYF.

The V and J genes are TRBV20-1 and TRBJ1-2; a weak D match, TRBD1 (5 bases). Per the germline V gene, CDR1 is DFQATT and CDR2 is SNEGSKA (reference sequence). V was pared by 5 bases and J by 6 bases, with 10 bases between. The CDR3 covers 11 residues. CDR3 sequence: CSAEDSDGYTF. The CDR3, as DNA: TGCAGTGCTGAAGACAGCGATGGCTACACCTTC.